This TCR beta chain was identified during a study of Ad26.COV2.S vaccination and SARS-CoV-2 variants. Turning to this clone: What it binds is not known.

V shed 0 bases and J shed 8 bases, with 16 bases lying between them. CDR3 length: 16 residues. Germline V CDR1 and CDR2: MGHRA, YSYEKL. Sequencing used immunoSEQ multiplex PCR; TCRdb keeps in-frame clones, though not all of them. The sample holds about 440,000 clones, around 90% seen once. Documented treatment: some 19 received Ad26.COV2.S at low or high dose, single or two shots; 5 received placebo; per-sample allocation not given. All samples were drawn on day 63, counting from the first vaccine or placebo injection. In Boston, the donor was an adult between 18-55 years of age. Study-level findings and limits: Recipients given vaccine exceeded placebo recipients in spike-specific TCR breadth. People who got the vaccine or the placebo had similar non-spike TCR breadth. Substantial response breadth was reportedly seen for spike-specific CD8+ and CD4+ T cells after vaccination.

The sequence was collected from a person between 18 and 59 years old who received the Ad26.COV2.S COVID-19 vaccine or a placebo. The sample consisted of peripheral blood, taken in a trial of Ad26.COV2.S vaccine versus placebo. This chain links TRBV4-1 with TRBJ1-4; D is possibly TRBD1 (6 bases). The CDR3 bases are TGCGCCAGCAGCCAAGACGGGGCAGGGGTCAGAGAAAAACTGTTTTTT. This translates into CASSQDGAGVREKLFF.